This T cell receptor (beta chain) was profiled in a study of blood T cell repertoires in COVID-19. This table comes from immunoSEQ multiplex PCR, and its TCRdb copy is limited to in-frame clones, with some not included. The table lists over 250,000 clones, 88% of them singletons, with less than 3% in the top ten. Trimming removed 4 bases from V and 10 bases from J, with 20 bases in between. This CDR3 is 15 amino acids long. Per germline, CDR1 SGHDN and CDR2 FVKESK. What was sequenced was PBMCs or T cells enriched from blood (not recorded which). This rearrangement joins TRBV14 to TRBJ2-1, with D unresolved. This clonotype originated in a woman aged 45-65 years who had recovered from COVID-19. CDR3 nucleotide sequence: TGTGCCAGCAGCCGCGATTACCAGGTCCTCAGCGAGCAGTTCTTC. Its translation: CASSRDYQVLSEQFF.